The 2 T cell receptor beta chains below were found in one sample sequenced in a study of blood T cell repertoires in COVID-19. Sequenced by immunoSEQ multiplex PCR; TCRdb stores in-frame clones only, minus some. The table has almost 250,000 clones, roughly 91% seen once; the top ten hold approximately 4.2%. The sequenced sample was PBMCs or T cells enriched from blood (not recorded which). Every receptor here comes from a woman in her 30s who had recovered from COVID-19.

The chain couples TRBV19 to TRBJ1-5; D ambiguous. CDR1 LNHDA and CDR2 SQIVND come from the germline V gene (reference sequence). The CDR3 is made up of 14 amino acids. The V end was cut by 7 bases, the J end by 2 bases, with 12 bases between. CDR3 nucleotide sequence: TGTGCCAGTACAATGGTTGGAGGCAATCAGCCCCAGCATTTT. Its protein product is CASTMVGGNQPQHF.

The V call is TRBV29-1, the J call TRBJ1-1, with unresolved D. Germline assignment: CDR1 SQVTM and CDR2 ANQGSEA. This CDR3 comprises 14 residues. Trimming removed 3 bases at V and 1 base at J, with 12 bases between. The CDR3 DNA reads TGCAGCGTTGAGGAGGGAGGGAGGAACACTGAAGCTTTCTTT. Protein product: CSVEEGGRNTEAFF. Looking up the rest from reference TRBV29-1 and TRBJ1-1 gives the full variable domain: SAVISQKPSRDICQRGTSLTIQCQVDSQVTMMFWYRQQPGQSLTLIATANQGSEATYESGFVIDKFPISRPNLTFSTLTVSNMSPEDSSIYLCSVEEGGRNTEAFFGQGTRLTVV.